These T cell receptor beta chains were read from a single sample in a study of blood T cell repertoires in COVID-19. This table comes from immunoSEQ multiplex PCR, and its TCRdb copy is limited to in-frame clones, with some not included. Of tens of thousands of clones in the sample, approximately 85% were seen once. The specimen sequenced was peripheral blood. The receptors originated from a man aged 55 to 70 with active or convalescent COVID-19. Each CDR3 is given with its conserved first and last residue.

j_gene,v_gene,CDR3aa
TRBJ2-1,TRBV9,CASSVDGQSYNEQFF
TRBJ1-2,TRBV10-3,CAISATQLGANYGYTF
TRBJ2-6,TRBV11-2,CASSTGPGANVLTF
TRBJ2-1,TRBV6-5,CASSRTSGGAEFF
TRBJ2-5,TRBV5-1,CASSRTAAQETQYF
TRBJ2-5,TRBV7-9,CASSPRGTASHQETQYF
TRBJ2-5,TRBV19,CASSPSRVQEETQYF
TRBJ2-5,TRBV5-5,CASIADTRQETQYF
TRBJ2-5,TRBV7-8,CASRALAGGQETQYF
TRBJ1-6,TRBV5-6,CASSFGSGDSPLHF
TRBJ1-4,TRBV29-1,CSAHRDRGWGKLFF
TRBJ1-2,TRBV19,CASRPRGAVSGYTF
TRBJ2-5,TRBV6-6,CASSYGSGTGGTQYF
TRBJ1-1,TRBV15,CATSRRDRTDTEAFF